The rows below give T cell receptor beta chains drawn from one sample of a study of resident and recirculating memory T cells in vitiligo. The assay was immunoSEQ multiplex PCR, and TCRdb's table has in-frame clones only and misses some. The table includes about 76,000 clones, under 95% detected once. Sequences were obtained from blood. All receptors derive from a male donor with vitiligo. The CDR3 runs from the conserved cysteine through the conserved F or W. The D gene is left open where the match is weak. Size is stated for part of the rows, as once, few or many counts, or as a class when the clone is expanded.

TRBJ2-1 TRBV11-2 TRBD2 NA TGTGCCAGCAGCTCGTCCACAGCGGGAGGAGAGTTCTTC CASSSSTAGGEFF
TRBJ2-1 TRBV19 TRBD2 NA TGTGCCAGTAGTCCCCTAGCGGGGGGGGATAATGAGCAGTTCTTC CASSPLAGGDNEQFF
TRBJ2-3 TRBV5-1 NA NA TGCGCCAGCAACCTAGCAGGGACTAGCACAGATACGCAGTATTTT CASNLAGTSTDTQYF
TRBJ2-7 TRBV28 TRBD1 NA TGTGCCAGCAGAACCACAGGGGAACCCTACGAGCAGTACTTC CASRTTGEPYEQYF
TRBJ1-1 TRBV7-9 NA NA TGTGCCAGCAGCTTGTCAGGGGTGGAAACAGTGGAGACTTTCTTT CASSLSGVETVETFF
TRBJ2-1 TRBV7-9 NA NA TGTGCCAGCAGCTTTTGGTCCGGGAGTGTCGACAATGAGCAGTTCTTC CASSFWSGSVDNEQFF
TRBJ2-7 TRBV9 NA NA TGTGCCAGCAGCGTACAGGGGACCGCCTACGAGCAGTACTTC CASSVQGTAYEQYF
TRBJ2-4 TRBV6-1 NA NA TGTGCCAGCGGCACAGGGTGGGACATTCAGTACTTC CASGTGWDIQYF
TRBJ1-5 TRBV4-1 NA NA TGCGCCAGCAGCCAAGCCGCCTGGGGGGGCAATCAGCCCCAGCATTTT CASSQAAWGGNQPQHF
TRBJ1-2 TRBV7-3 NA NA TGTGCCAGGGGAGCCTACCTTCCTGGCTACACCTTC CARGAYLPGYTF
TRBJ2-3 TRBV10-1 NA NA TGCGCCAGCAGTGGATCGTCAGACAGGTTCACAGATACGCAGTATTTT CASSGSSDRFTDTQYF
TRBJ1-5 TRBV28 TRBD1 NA TGTGCCGGACAGGGGGAGGGCAGCAATCAGCCCCAGCATTTT CAGQGEGSNQPQHF
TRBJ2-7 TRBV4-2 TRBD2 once TGTGCCAGCAGCCATCTCCCGGCCGAGACTAGCGGGAGGGCCCTAGTCTACTTC CASSHLPAETSGRALVYF
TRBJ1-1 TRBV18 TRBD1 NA TGTGCCAGCTCACCACAGGTCGCCAGGGGGCGGACTGAAGCTTTCTTT CASSPQVARGRTEAFF
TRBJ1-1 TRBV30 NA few TGTGCCTGGGAAGGGGGATCTTGGAACACTGAAGCTTTCTTT CAWEGGSWNTEAFF
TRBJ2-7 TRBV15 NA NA TGTGCCACCAGCAGAGATTATAGCAGAGAGTACGAGCAGTACTTC CATSRDYSREYEQYF
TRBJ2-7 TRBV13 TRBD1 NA TGTGCCAGCAGCAACCGGGACAGGGGTGTTAATGAGCAGTACTTC CASSNRDRGVNEQYF
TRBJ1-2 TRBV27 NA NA TGTGCCAGCAGTTTATCGTCCACAGGGCACAATGGCTACACCTTC CASSLSSTGHNGYTF
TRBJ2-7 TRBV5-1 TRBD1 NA TGCGCCAGCAGCCGAGGAGACAGGGTGTCCTACGAGCAGTACTTC CASSRGDRVSYEQYF
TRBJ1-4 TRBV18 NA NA TGTGCCAGCTCACCATACACACAGGGTTCTGCCGAAAAACTGTTTTTT CASSPYTQGSAEKLFF
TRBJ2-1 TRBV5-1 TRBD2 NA TGCGCCAGCAGCTTAGGGACTAACAATGAGCAGTTCTTC CASSLGTNNEQFF
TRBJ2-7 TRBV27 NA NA TGTGCCAGCATAAGCGGCTACGAGCAGTACTTC CASISGYEQYF
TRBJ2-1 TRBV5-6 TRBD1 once TGTGCCAGCAGCTTCAAGGTCGGGACAGACCTTGGGCAGTTCTTC CASSFKVGTDLGQFF
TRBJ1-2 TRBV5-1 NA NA TGCGCCAGCAGCTTGGCCGGCGGGAATGGCTACACCTTC CASSLAGGNGYTF
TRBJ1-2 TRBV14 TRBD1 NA TGTGCCAGCAGCCAAGTGAGAGGACAGGGGTACTACACCTTC CASSQVRGQGYYTF
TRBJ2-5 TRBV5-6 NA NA TGTGCCAGCAGCTTGTCCAGAGGAGAGACCCAGTACTTC CASSLSRGETQYF
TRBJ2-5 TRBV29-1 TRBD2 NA TGCAGCACTTCCGGGGGGGGAGAGACCCAGTACTTC CSTSGGGETQYF
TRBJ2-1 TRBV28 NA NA TGTGCCAGCAGTTTAGGCGCCTTGAGCGGCCAAACAAATGAGCAGTTCTTC CASSLGALSGQTNEQFF
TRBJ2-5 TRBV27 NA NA TGTGCCAGCAGGCGCCGGGACTTAGAGACCCAGTACTTC CASRRRDLETQYF
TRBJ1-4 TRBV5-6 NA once TGTGCCAGCAGCCCCTGGGGAGGATCAGTTGCCAATGAAAAACTGTTTTTT CASSPWGGSVANEKLFF
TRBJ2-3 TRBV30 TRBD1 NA TGTGCCTGGGGGGACAGGGGGTTCGTCCGGAGAGACACAGATACGCAGTATTTT CAWGDRGFVRRDTDTQYF
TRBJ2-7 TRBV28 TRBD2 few TGTGCCAGCAGTTCCACTAGCGGAGTGACCTACGAGCAGTACTTC CASSSTSGVTYEQYF
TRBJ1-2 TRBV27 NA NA TGTGCCAGCAGTTTCACAGGGTTACGCGGCTACACCTTC CASSFTGLRGYTF
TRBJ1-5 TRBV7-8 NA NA TGTGCCAGCAGCTTAACACAGATTCAGCCCCAGCATTTT CASSLTQIQPQHF
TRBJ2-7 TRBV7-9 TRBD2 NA TGTGCCAGCAGCCCGAGCCGAGCGGGAGGACCCTACGAGCAGTACTTC CASSPSRAGGPYEQYF
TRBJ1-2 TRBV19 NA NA TGTGCCAGTACCCGGAGGGGCTATGGCTACACCTTC CASTRRGYGYTF
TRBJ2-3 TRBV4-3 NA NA TGCGCCAGCAGCCTATTCGGACAGCTCACAGATACGCAGTATTTT CASSLFGQLTDTQYF
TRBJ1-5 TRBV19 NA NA TGTGCCAGTAGTATCGGGGGTTATAGCAATCAGCCCCAGCATTTT CASSIGGYSNQPQHF
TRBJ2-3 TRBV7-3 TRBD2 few TGTGCCAGCAGCTTAAGTGTTAGCGGGCTAACAGATACGCAGTATTTT CASSLSVSGLTDTQYF
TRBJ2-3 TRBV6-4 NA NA TGTGCCAGCAGTGCCGAGGAGGCAGATACGCAGTATTTT CASSAEEADTQYF
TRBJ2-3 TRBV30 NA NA TGTGCCTGGAGTAAGAGAGTCACAGATACGCAGTATTTT CAWSKRVTDTQYF
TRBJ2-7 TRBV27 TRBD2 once TGTGCCAGCAGTCCGTCCGGGGGGGCCCTCTCCTACGAGCAGTACTTC CASSPSGGALSYEQYF
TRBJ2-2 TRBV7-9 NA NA TGTGCCAGCAGCTTAGGGAGCGGCCGCACCGGGGAGCTGTTTTTT CASSLGSGRTGELFF
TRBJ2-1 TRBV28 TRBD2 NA TGTGCCAGCACTCCTACCCTAGCGGGGCCTGCCTACAATGAGCAGTTCTTC CASTPTLAGPAYNEQFF
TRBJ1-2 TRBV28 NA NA TGTGCCACATTAACAGGGCGCTATGGCTACACCTTC CATLTGRYGYTF
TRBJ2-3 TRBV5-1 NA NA TGCGCCAGCAAGCGCAGCATTGGAACAGATACGCAGTATTTT CASKRSIGTDTQYF
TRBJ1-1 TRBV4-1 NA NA TGCGCCAGCAGCCAAGATCCCCGGTTTCGTGACACTGAAGCTTTCTTT CASSQDPRFRDTEAFF
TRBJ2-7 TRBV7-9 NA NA TGTGCCAGCAGCTCACAGGGTAGGTCCTACGAGCAGTACTTC CASSSQGRSYEQYF
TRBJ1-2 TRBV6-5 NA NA TGTGCCAGCAGCCCCGGAGCGGACTATGGCTACACCTTC CASSPGADYGYTF